This T cell receptor beta chain was identified in a study of read filtering for tumor transcriptome and immune sequencing. Germline CDR1 and CDR2: KGHSH and LQKENI. J was trimmed by 4 bases and V by 2 bases; bases with no gene match: 5. The CDR3 covers 15 residues. General study results and limits: Dropping single-read clonotypes raised IR-seq and RNA-seq shared-clonotype correlation. IR-seq captured clonotypes deeper and more reliably than RNA-seq.

To note about this clonotype: Its antigen is unknown.

Molecular barcoded adaptors covering alpha/delta and beta/gamma chains were used on about 0.4 ug RNA. Each CDR3 protein gets one entry after TCRdb re-called the reads with MiXCR. The sample consists of around 33,000 distinct CDR3 sequences, about 18% of them appearing once. This chain links TRBV18 with TRBJ2-1, with TRBD2 matching over 7 bases. Source material: a population of CD138-negative cells sorted from bone marrow. This receptor was identified in a donor at least 40 years old with multiple myeloma. In DNA form, the CDR3 reads TGTGCCAGCTCACCAGCGGGAGTATTGTACAATGAGCAGTTCTTC. This encodes CASSPAGVLYNEQFF.